This T cell receptor (beta chain) is drawn from a study of response to subunit inactivated influenza vaccine. TCRdb itself ran the RT-PCR reads through MiXCR, one entry per CDR3 protein. Here the sample spans about 520,000 distinct CDR3 sequences, 6.5% to 8% being singletons. General observations from the study: It was the authors' suggestion that each seasonal influenza vaccination recruits few new T cells.

The CDR3 has 17 residues. Trimming pared 8 bases from V and 2 bases from J, leaving 24 bases between. Germline V lookup: CDR1 MDHEN, CDR2 SYDVKM. This clonotype was found many times. What it binds is unknown. This specimen consisted of PBMCs from blood, obtained roughly 24 months after vaccination. The chain combines TRBV28 with TRBJ1-1, with D unclear. The sequence came from a man between 50 and 69 years old who received an inactivated influenza vaccine. In DNA, the CDR3 is TGTGCCAGCCGACCTGGAGGGAGGTCTCTAATCAACACTGAAGCTTTCTTT. Protein product: CASRPGGRSLINTEAFF.